Each of the 11 T cell receptor beta chains below was sequenced from the same sample in a study of regulatory T cells in long-lasting Graves disease. Researchers made TCR beta libraries by using iRepertoire HTBI primers and running Arm-PCR on CDR3 regions. TCRdb redid the calling of the multiplex PCR reads with MiXCR, one entry per CDR3 protein. Of around 400,000 distinct CDR3 sequences listed, around 11% are singletons. Time point indicated: newly diagnosed GD, antithyroid drugs for less than 3 months. PBMC RNA served as the TCR library source. These data were also filed under a second study, of T cells in Graves' hyperthyroidism and ophthalmopathy.

The starting material was peripheral blood mononuclear cells (PBMCs), obtained at new diagnosis, from a patient treated with antithyroid drugs. The receptors originated from a woman between 18 and 29 years old with Graves disease.

This clonotype was seen ten or more times. The genes are TRBV3-1 and TRBJ1-1; 7 bases are shared with TRBD1. The ends lost 0 bases at V and 1 base at J; junction bases unmatched: 11. This CDR3 comprises 18 residues. The germline V gene has CDR1 LGHDT and CDR2 YNNKEL (reference sequence). CDR3 loop: CASSQDRWGQTTNTEAFF. CDR3 nucleotides: TGTGCCAGCAGCCAAGATCGTTGGGGACAGACCACGAACACTGAAGCTTTCTTT.

This clonotype was seen many times. This chain joins TRBV4-2 and TRBJ2-5, with D unresolved. Germline lookup yields CDR1 LGHNA and CDR2 YNFKEQ. Trimming shortened V by 0 bases and J by 1 base, and 12 bases separated the two germline ends. The CDR3 sequence is 16 residues long. The CDR3 DNA is TGTGCCAGCAGCCAAGACAGCCCTGATCTCCAAGAGACCCAGTACTTC. This translates into CASSQDSPDLQETQYF.

At least ten counts were recorded for this clonotype. This rearrangement joins TRBV12-3 or TRBV12-4 to TRBJ2-7, with D hard to call. V was trimmed by 5 bases and J by 5 bases, leaving 10 bases between them. The CDR3 extends over 12 amino acids. The CDR3 sequence: CASSRARDEQYF. The DNA of the CDR3 is TGTGCCAGCAGTAGGGCAAGGGACGAGCAGTACTTC.

There are many counts of this clonotype. The V gene is TRBV7-9, the J gene TRBJ1-1, with D possibly being TRBD1 (5 bases). Germline V lookup: CDR1 SEHNR, CDR2 FQNEAQ (reference sequence). The CDR3 runs to 15 residues. Trimming cost V 1 base and J 3 bases, with 12 bases left between them. This chain's CDR3 is CASSLGGYGDTEAFF. The CDR3 DNA reads TGTGCCAGCAGCTTAGGGGGGTACGGCGACACTGAAGCTTTCTTT.

At least ten counts were recorded for this clonotype. The rearrangement links TRBV20-1 to TRBJ1-1; D is undetermined. There are 10 residues in the CDR3. The germline V gene encodes CDR1 DFQATT and CDR2 SNEGSKA (reference sequence). Trimming stripped 5 bases from V and 8 bases from J, with 9 bases between. DNA of the CDR3: TGCAGTGCTCGATACCGAGAAGCTTTCTTT. Encoded protein: CSARYREAFF.

V usage is TRBV12-3 or TRBV12-4 and J usage is TRBJ1-5, with D uncertain. CDR3 size: 15 residues. The V gene lost 5 bases and the J gene lost 0 bases, with 11 bases spanning the gap. The CDR3 spells CASSPADASNQPQHF. The CDR3 DNA reads TGTGCCAGCAGTCCCGCCGACGCTAGCAATCAGCCCCAGCATTTT.

This clonotype was recorded at least ten times. The chain employs TRBV4-1 and TRBJ2-5, with a tentative D call TRBD1 (6 bases). From germline, CDR1 is MGHRA and CDR2 YSYEKL. This CDR3 contains 16 residues. The germline V and J ends were trimmed by 2 bases and 2 bases, with 15 bases remaining between them. The DNA for the CDR3 is TGCGCCAGCAGCCAACCAGGGGTTTCGGGACAAGAGACCCAGTACTTC. This encodes CASSQPGVSGQETQYF.

This clonotype was counted many times. This chain links TRBV18 with TRBJ1-1; no definite D call. Germline lookup yields CDR1 KGHSH and CDR2 LQKENI. V was shortened by 0 bases and J by 5 bases, with 19 bases between the two germline ends. The CDR3 sequence is 17 residues long. CDR3 sequence (DNA): TGTGCCAGCTCACCACCGGGAAGAGCTGGAGGGAGTACTGAAGCTTTCTTT. It encodes CASSPPGRAGGSTEAFF.

Points on this clonotype: Its ends do not fully match the called genes, so a read error is possible. The rearrangement links TRBV7-8 to TRBJ2-1; 11 positions match TRBD2. The CDR3 is 12 residues long. Per germline, CDR1 SGHVS and CDR2 FQNEAQ. In DNA form, the CDR3 reads TGTGCCAGCAGCATGACTAGCGGGATCTCGATCTTC. Residues: CASSMTSGISIF.

This clonotype was seen once. This chain uses TRBV5-1 with TRBJ2-1, with TRBD1 matching over 11 bases. J lost 6 bases, V lost 4 bases, and 6 bases had no gene match. CDR3 length: 15 amino acids. CDR1 is SGHRS and CDR2 is YFSETQ in the germline V gene. The CDR3 region has the DNA TGCGCCAGCAGCACGGGGACAGGGGGTCTCAATGAGCAGTTCTTC. Its protein is CASSTGTGGLNEQFF. Filled out from reference TRBV5-1 and TRBJ2-1, the complete variable domain reads KAGVTQTPRYLIKTRGQQVTLSCSPISGHRSVSWYQQTPGQGLQFLFEYFSETQRNKGNFPGRFSGRQFSNSRSEMNVSTLELGDSALYLCASSTGTGGLNEQFFGPGTRLTVL.

This clonotype has ten or more counts. This chain uses TRBV19 with TRBJ2-1; 8 nucleotides match TRBD2. The CDR3 length is 14 residues. The germline V gene encodes CDR1 LNHDA and CDR2 SQIVND (reference sequence). The V segment lost 6 bases and the J segment 8 bases; nucleotides outside the gene matches: 9. CDR3 in DNA: TGTGCCAGTAGCTTAACTAGCGGTGGGCATGAGCAGTTCTTC. This sequence encodes CASSLTSGGHEQFF. Full variable domain (outside the CDR3, taken from reference TRBV19 and TRBJ2-1): DGGITQSPKYLFRKEGQNVTLSCEQNLNHDAMYWYRQDPGQGLRLIYYSQIVNDFQKGDIAEGYSVSREKKESFPLTVTSAQKNPTAFYLCASSLTSGGHEQFFGPGTRLTVL.